This T cell receptor (beta chain) was identified during a study of blood T cell repertoires in COVID-19. Turning to the study itself: Samples taken during acute and convalescent COVID-19 were collected in the United States, Italy and Spain.

The repertoire was sequenced with immunoSEQ multiplex PCR; TCRdb's copy has only in-frame clones and lacks some. This table has over 200,000 clones, approximately 90% appearing once. The ends lost 0 bases at V and 3 bases at J; junction bases unmatched: 4. Germline V CDR1 and CDR2: LGHNT, FRNRAP. This CDR3 region has 15 residues. This sequence originates from a man aged 60 to 75 who had recovered from COVID-19. The sample comprised peripheral blood. The rearrangement links TRBV12-5 to TRBJ1-1; TRBD1 aligns across 7 bases. The CDR3 is CASGLVGGPYTEAFF. DNA of the CDR3: TGTGCTAGTGGTTTGGTAGGGGGCCCATACACTGAAGCTTTCTTT.